The clone carrying this TCR beta chain was seen a handful of times. Its antigen is not known. Primed by a sample-barcoded 5' primer and a J-beta primer mix, a second PCR proceeded for roughly 7 to 11 cycles. TCRdb processed the 5' RACE reads anew with MiXCR; each CDR3 protein has one entry. The sample has 1.6 million or so distinct CDR3 sequences, about 32% seen once; the top ten hold about 11%. Germline CDR1 and CDR2: LNHNV and YYDKDF (reference sequence). V was pared by 4 bases and J by 3 bases, with 4 bases between. This CDR3 contains 12 residues. These data are taken from a study of blood T cells in healthy people across ages. Whole-study findings and limits: Diversity of TCR beta per million T cells declined in a roughly linear way with age.

This chain uses TRBV15 with TRBJ2-1, with D unclear. This TCR derives from a woman in her twenties or thirties in good health. The sample consisted of blood. This CDR3 reads CATSTNYNEQFF. CDR3 nucleotides: TGTGCCACCAGCACCAACTACAATGAGCAGTTCTTC.